This T cell receptor beta chain was recovered during a study of blood T cell repertoires in COVID-19. This CDR3 is built from 14 residues. Germline-derived CDR1 and CDR2 are SGHDN and FVKESK. V lost 2 bases, J lost 1 base, and 9 bases lay in between. Generated by immunoSEQ multiplex PCR, the TCRdb table keeps only in-frame clones and is missing some. This sample has about 40,000 clones; roughly 83% occur once, and the top ten carry more than 20%. This TCR derives from a human donor with acute or convalescent COVID-19. The donor label of this sample is uncertain. Sequenced sample: peripheral blood. The rearrangement uses TRBV14 and TRBJ2-7, with D unclear. DNA of the CDR3: TGTGCCAGCAGCCAACTCGTCTATTCCTACGAGCAGTACTTC. The encoded protein is CASSQLVYSYEQYF.